The sequence of this TCR beta chain was determined in a study of CD8 T cells in Susac syndrome. The sample holds one count of this clonotype. A quantity of about 0.45 to 1 ug RNA underwent reverse transcription using random hexamers. TCRdb recomputed calls from the immunoSEQ multiplex PCR reads with MiXCR, one row per CDR3 protein. The table lists about 80,000 distinct CDR3 sequences, 90% to 95% of them singletons, with about 0.3% in the top ten. The sequencing sample was made of CD8+ T cells from PBMCs. This clonotype originated in a human donor in good health.

CDR3 amino acids: CASSLVPRSRTTYEQYV. The CDR3 DNA follows: TGTGCCAGCAGTCTCGTCCCTAGGAGTCGGACGACCTACGAGCAGTACGTC. V is TRBV28 and J is TRBJ2-7; D not certain. CDR1 MDHEN and CDR2 SYDVKM come from the germline V gene. This CDR3 comprises 17 residues. Trimming took off 5 bases at V and 2 bases at J, with 22 bases between the two ends.